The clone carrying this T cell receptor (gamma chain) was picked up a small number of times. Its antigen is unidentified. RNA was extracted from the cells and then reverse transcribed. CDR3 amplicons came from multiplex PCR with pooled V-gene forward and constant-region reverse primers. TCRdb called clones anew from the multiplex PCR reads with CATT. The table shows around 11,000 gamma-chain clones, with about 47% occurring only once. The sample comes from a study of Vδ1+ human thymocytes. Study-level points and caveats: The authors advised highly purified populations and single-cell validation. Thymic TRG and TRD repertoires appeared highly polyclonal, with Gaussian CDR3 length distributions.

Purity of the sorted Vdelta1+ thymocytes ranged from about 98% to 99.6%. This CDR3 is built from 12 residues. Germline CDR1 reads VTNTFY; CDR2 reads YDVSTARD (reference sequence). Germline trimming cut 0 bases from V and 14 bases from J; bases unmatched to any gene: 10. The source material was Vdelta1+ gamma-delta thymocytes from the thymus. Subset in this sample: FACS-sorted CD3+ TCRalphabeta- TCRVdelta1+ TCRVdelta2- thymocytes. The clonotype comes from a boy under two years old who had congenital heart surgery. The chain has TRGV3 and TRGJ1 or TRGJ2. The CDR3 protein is CATWDRSGVELF. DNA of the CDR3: TGTGCCACCTGGGACAGGTCGGGAGTGGAACTCTTT.